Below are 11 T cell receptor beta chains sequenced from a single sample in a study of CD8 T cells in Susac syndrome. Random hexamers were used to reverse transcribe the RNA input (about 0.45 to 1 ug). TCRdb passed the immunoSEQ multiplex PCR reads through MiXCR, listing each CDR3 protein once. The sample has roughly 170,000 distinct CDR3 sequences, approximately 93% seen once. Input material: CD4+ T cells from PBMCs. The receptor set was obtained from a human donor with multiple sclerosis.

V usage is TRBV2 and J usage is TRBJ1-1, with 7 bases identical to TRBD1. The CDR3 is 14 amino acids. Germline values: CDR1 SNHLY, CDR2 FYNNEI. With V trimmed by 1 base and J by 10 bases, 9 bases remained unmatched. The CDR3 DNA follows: TGTGCCAGCAGTGAAGGGGCTAGGGGGCTCGGAGCTTTCTTT. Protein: CASSEGARGLGAFF.

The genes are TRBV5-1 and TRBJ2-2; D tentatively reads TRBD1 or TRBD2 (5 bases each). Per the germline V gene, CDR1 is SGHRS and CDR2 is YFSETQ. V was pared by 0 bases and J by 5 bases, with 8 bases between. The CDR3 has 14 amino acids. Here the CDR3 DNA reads TGCGCCAGCAGCTTGGGAGGGGCGACCGGGGAGCTGTTTTTT. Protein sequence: CASSLGGATGELFF. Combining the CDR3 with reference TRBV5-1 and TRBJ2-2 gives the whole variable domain KAGVTQTPRYLIKTRGQQVTLSCSPISGHRSVSWYQQTPGQGLQFLFEYFSETQRNKGNFPGRFSGRQFSNSRSEMNVSTLELGDSALYLCASSLGGATGELFFGEGSRLTVL.

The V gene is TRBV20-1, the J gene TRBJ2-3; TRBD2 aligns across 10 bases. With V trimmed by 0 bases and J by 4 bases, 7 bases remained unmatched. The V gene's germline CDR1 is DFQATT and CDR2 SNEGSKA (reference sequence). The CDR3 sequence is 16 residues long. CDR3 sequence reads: CSARDPSGSSADTQYF. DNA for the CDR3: TGCAGTGCTAGAGATCCTAGCGGGAGTTCCGCAGATACGCAGTATTTT.

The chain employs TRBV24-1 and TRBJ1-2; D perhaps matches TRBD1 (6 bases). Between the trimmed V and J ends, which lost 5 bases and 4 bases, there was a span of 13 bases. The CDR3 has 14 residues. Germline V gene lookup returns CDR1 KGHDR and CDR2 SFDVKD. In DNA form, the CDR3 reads TGTGCCACCAGTGCCGCCGGGACAACCTATGGCTACACCTTC. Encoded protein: CATSAAGTTYGYTF.

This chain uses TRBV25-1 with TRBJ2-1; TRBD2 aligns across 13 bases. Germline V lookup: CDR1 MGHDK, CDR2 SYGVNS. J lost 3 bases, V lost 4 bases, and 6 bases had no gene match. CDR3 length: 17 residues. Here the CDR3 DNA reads TGTGCCAGCAGTGCCCGGACTAGCGGGAGTCTCTACAATGAGCAGTTCTTC. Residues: CASSARTSGSLYNEQFF.

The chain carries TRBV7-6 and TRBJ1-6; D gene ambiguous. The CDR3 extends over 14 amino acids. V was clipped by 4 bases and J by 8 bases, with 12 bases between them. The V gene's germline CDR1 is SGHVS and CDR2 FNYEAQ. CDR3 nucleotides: TGTGCCAGCAGCTCCACCGGTAAAGATTCACCCCTCCACTTT. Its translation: CASSSTGKDSPLHF.

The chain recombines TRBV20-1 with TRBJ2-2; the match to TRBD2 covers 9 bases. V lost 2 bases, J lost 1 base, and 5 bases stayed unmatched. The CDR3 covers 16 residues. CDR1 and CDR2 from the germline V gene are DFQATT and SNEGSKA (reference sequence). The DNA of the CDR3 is TGCAGTGCTAGACCATGGACTAGCGAGAACACCGGGGAGCTGTTTTTT. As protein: CSARPWTSENTGELFF.

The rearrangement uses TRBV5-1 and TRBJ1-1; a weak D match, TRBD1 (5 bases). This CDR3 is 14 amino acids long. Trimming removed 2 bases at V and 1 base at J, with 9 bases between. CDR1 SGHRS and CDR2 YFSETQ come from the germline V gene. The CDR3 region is CASSFGHQNTEAFF. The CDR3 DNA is TGCGCCAGCAGCTTCGGACACCAGAACACTGAAGCTTTCTTT.

The CDR3 reads CASSLEGISNQPQHF. The CDR3 region has the DNA TGTGCCAGCAGTTTAGAGGGGATTAGCAATCAGCCCCAGCATTTT. The chain joins TRBV12-3 or TRBV12-4 to TRBJ1-5, with D possibly matching TRBD1 (5 bases). CDR3 length equals 15 residues. Deletions cut 1 base from V and 0 bases from J, with 7 bases between.

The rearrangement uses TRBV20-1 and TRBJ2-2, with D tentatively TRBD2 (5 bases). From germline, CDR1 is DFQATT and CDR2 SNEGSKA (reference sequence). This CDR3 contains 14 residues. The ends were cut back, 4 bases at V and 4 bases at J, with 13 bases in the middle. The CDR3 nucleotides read TGCAGTGCTACTAGCCCGTGGACCACCGGGGAGCTGTTTTTT. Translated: CSATSPWTTGELFF.

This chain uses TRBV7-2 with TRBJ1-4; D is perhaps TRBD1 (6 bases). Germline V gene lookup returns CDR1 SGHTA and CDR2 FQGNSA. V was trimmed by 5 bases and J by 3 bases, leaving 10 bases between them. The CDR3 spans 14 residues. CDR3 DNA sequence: TGTGCCAGCAGCCCGGACAGCCCTAATGAAAAACTGTTTTTT. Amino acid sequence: CASSPDSPNEKLFF.